This record looks at one TCR beta chain sequence and its context. The repertoire was sequenced with immunoSEQ multiplex PCR; TCRdb's copy has only in-frame clones and lacks some. The sample contains about 270,000 clones, 85% to 90% of which appear only once. This record comes from a study of blood T cell repertoires in COVID-19. Study context: COVID-19 samples from acute and convalescent phases originated in the United States, Italy and Spain. PBMCs, B-cell-depleted T cells, or T cells were the source of the cDNA or gDNA that made up the material.

Recovered participants had two consecutive negative NP/OP PCR tests, healthcare professional clearance, or symptom resolution. The length of the CDR3 is 16 residues. CDR1 and CDR2 from the germline V gene are SGDLS and YYNGEE. V trimming: 5 bases; J trimming: 2 bases; junction bases outside the gene matches: 10. This receptor was identified in a woman between 18 and 30 years old who had recovered from COVID-19. V usage is TRBV9 and J usage is TRBJ2-7; 10 bases line up with TRBD1. The sample taken for sequencing was PBMCs or T cells enriched from blood (not recorded which). The DNA of the CDR3 is TGTGCCAGCAGTGCCGGGACAGGACAGGGGGCCTACGAGCAGTACTTC. As protein: CASSAGTGQGAYEQYF. Full variable domain (rest looked up from reference TRBV9 and TRBJ2-7): DSGVTQTPKHLITATGQRVTLRCSPRSGDLSVYWYQQSLDQGLQFLIQYYNGEERAKGNILERFSAQQFPDLHSELNLSSLELGDSALYFCASSAGTGQGAYEQYFGPGTRLTVT.